This TCR beta chain stems from a study of blood T cell repertoires in COVID-19 (dated by TCRdb to about 2020). Regarding the study in general: The collaborator samples originated in the United States, Italy and Spain and spanned the acute and convalescent phases of COVID-19. The prospective study material was composed of cDNA or gDNA derived from T cells, B-cell-depleted T cells, or PBMCs. Deeply sampled blood TCRbeta repertoires from subjects exposed to, actively infected with, or recovered from COVID-19 were included in the dataset. The repertoires were released in a freely available public database intended as a resource for research on the immune response to SARS-CoV-2. Samples came from the ongoing ImmuneRACE study (first 160 participants) plus 1,254 subjects from 6 global collaborators. Sample metadata almost always included a de-identified subject ID, COVID-19 status, age in years and sex. Where available, HLA class I and class II types were taken from metadata supplied by the sample provider and were not determined by assay-based typing. The paper's findings and limits, for the study overall: The amount of clinical and demographic metadata varied by source and participant and was provided uncurated.

TCRbeta CDR3 regions were amplified from genomic DNA by means of the immunoSEQ Assay, a bias-controlled multiplex PCR. Concerning the study's data processing: The number of nucleated cells in each sample was estimated from the amplification of reference gene primers within the assay. Sequence reads were collapsed and filtered to measure the absolute abundance of every unique TCRbeta CDR3 rearrangement. For each sample, productive Simpson clonality was calculated by taking the square root of Simpson's diversity index across productive rearrangements. TCRdb holds this immuneACCESS table with in-frame rearrangements only. Some clones are missing; in checked studies, unresolved V genes explain under half, and the rest has no known cause. That table is the source of V, J and clone size, and D and trimming were worked out from the DNA. The sample records hundreds of thousands of clones, around 88% of which are singletons. Of the sample, more than 3.5% is held by the ten largest clones.

In the prospective study, participants were roughly 18 to 100 years old, resided in around 25 geographic areas of the United States, and were enrolled through a virtual design. To assign participants to cohorts, the prospective study relied on clinical history that participants themselves reported in a screening survey and a study questionnaire. Recovered participants in ImmuneRACE Cohort 3 were defined by two consecutive negative NP/OP PCR tests, clearance by a healthcare professional, or resolution of symptoms. In the prospective study, mobile phlebotomists collected whole blood, serum and a nasopharyngeal or oropharyngeal swab from each participant. Prospective study participants could optionally give additional blood draws and questionnaires over an approximately two-month period. Blood samples from the prospective study were shipped frozen or at room temperature prior to DNA extraction. Taken from cysteine to phenylalanine, the CDR3 has 16 residues. The DNA shown is the 48-base CDR3, in frame from base 1.

Note on this clone: Its antigen target is currently unknown. Base qualities are not recorded, but no much larger clone differs from it by a single base.

Sequenced sample: PBMCs or T cells enriched from blood (not recorded which). This receptor chain uses TRBV21-1 and TRBJ1-2; the D segment call TRBD1 is taken from the table without a DNA check. TRBV21-1 is given as a pseudogene. This receptor was obtained from a woman under 40 who had recovered from COVID-19. The nucleotides are TGTGCCAGCAGCAAAGCAGGGGGCTCCCCCCTCTATGGCTACACCTTC. It encodes CASSKAGGSPLYGYTF.